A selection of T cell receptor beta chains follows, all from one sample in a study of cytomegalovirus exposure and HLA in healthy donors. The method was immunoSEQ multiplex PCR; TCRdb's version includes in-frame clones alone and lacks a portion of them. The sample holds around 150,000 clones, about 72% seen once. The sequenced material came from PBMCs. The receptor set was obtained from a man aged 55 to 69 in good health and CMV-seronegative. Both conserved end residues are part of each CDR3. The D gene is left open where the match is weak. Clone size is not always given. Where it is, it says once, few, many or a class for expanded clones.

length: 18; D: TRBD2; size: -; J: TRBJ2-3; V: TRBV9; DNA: TGTGCCAGCAGTGCCAACCCGCCAGCGGGAGGGAGCACAGATACGCAGTATTTT; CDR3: CASSANPPAGGSTDTQYF
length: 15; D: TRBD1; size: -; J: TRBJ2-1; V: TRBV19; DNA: TGTGCCAGTAGTATGGGACAGGGGTTACCCGATGAGCAGTTCTTC; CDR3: CASSMGQGLPDEQFF
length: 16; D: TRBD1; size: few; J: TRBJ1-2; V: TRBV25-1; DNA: TGTGCCAGCAGTAAAGGAGTCTTTGGGACAGGGAGTGGCTACACCTTC; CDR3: CASSKGVFGTGSGYTF
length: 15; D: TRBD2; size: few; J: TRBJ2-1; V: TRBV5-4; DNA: TGTGCCAGCAGTCCGAGGGCTAGCGGGAGAAATGAGCAGTTCTTC; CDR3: CASSPRASGRNEQFF
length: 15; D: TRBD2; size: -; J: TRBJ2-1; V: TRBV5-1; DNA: TGCGCCAGCAGCGAGGGGACTAGCGGGCACAATGAGCAGTTCTTC; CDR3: CASSEGTSGHNEQFF
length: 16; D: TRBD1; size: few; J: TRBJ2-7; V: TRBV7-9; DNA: TGTGCCAGCAGCTTTGGTGGGACAGGGACGAGCTACGAGCAGTACTTC; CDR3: CASSFGGTGTSYEQYF
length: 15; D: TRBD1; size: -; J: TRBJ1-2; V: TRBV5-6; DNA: TGTGCCAGCAGCCTGGTACTAGGGGGCAGCTATGGCTACACCTTC; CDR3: CASSLVLGGSYGYTF
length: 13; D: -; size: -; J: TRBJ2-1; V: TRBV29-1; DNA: TGCAGCGTTGCGGGGAGCTCCTACAATGAGCAGTTCTTC; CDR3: CSVAGSSYNEQFF
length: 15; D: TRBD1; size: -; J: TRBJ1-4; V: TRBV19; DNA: TGTGCCAGTAGTACGACCGGGACAGGGGGAGAAAAACTGTTTTTT; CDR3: CASSTTGTGGEKLFF
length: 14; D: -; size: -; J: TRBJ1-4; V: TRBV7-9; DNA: TGTGCCAGCAGCTTAGAAAGGGGGAGTGAAAAACTGTTTTTT; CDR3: CASSLERGSEKLFF
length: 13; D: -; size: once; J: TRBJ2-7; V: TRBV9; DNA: TGTGCCAGCAGCGGCGGACCGGGATACGAGCAGTACTTC; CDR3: CASSGGPGYEQYF
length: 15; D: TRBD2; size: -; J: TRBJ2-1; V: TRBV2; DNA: TGTGCCAGCAGTTCCGGGACTAGCGGGAGCGATGAGCAGTTCTTC; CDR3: CASSSGTSGSDEQFF
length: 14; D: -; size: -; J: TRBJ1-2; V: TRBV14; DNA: TGTGCCAGCAGCCAAGTGTCCACCGGCTATGGCTACACCTTC; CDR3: CASSQVSTGYGYTF
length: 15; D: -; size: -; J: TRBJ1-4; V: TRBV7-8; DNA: TGTGCCAGCAGCTCTAGGGCGGGCCTGGATGAAAAACTGTTTTTT; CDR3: CASSSRAGLDEKLFF
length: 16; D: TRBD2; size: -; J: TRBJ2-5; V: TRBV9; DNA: TGTGCCAGCAGCGTAGGTGGGTGGGAGGGCCAAGAGACCCAGTACTTC; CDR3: CASSVGGWEGQETQYF
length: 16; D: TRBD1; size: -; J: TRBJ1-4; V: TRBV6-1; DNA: TGTGCCAGCAGTGAGCCTACCGGGACAGGGGAGGAAAAACTGTTTTTT; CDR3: CASSEPTGTGEEKLFF
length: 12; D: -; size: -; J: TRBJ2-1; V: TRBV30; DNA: TGTGCCTGGGGTTCGGACGGGGATGAGCAGTTCTTC; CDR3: CAWGSDGDEQFF
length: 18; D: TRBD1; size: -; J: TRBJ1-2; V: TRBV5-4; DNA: TGTGCCAGCAGCTTGGGGCCCCCAGGGGGAATTGGGCTATATGGCTACACCTTC; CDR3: CASSLGPPGGIGLYGYTF
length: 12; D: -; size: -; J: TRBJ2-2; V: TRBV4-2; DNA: TGTGCCAGCAGCCAAGCAACCGGGGAGCTGTTTTTT; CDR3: CASSQATGELFF
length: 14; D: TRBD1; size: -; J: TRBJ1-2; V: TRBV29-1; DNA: TGCAGCGTTGGCCCCAGACAGGGGTGGAGTGGCTACACCTTC; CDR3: CSVGPRQGWSGYTF
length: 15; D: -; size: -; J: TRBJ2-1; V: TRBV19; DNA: TGTGCCAGTACCTCGGGAATTGGCTGGGGCAATGAGCAGTTCTTC; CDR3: CASTSGIGWGNEQFF
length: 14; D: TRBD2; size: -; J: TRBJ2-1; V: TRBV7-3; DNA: TGTGCCAGCAGCTTCACCAGCGGGAGCCATGAGCAGTTCTTC; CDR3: CASSFTSGSHEQFF
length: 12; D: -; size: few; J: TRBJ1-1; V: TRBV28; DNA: TGTGCCAGCAGGGAGGGAGGCACTGAAGCTTTCTTT; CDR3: CASREGGTEAFF
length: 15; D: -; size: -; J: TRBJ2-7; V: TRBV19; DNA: TGTGCCAGTAGTATGGTGCGGAGGAGGGGCTACGAGCAGTACTTC; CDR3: CASSMVRRRGYEQYF
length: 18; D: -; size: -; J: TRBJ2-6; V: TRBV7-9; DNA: TGTGCCAGCAGCCCTTCGACAGGAGTTACCTCTGGGGCCAACGTCCTGACTTTC; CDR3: CASSPSTGVTSGANVLTF
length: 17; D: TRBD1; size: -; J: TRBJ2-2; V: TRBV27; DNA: TGTGCCAGCAGTTCGGCGCAGGGGGATGAGAACACCGGGGAGCTGTTTTTT; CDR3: CASSSAQGDENTGELFF
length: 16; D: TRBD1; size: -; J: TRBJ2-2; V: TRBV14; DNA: TGTGCCAGCAGCCCCCGCGGACAGGGGGCGGTCGGGGAGCTGTTTTTT; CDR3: CASSPRGQGAVGELFF
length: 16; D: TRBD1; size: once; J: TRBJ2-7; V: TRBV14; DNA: TGTGCCAGCAGCCGATATGGAGGGACAGGGGGCTACGAGCAGTACTTC; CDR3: CASSRYGGTGGYEQYF
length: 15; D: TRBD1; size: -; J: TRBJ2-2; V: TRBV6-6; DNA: TGTGCCAGCGCCCAACTCAGGGGGCAAGGCGGGGAGCTGTTTTTT; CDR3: CASAQLRGQGGELFF
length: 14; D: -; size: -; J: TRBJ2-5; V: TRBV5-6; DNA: TGTGCCAGCAGCTTGCAGGGTGTAAGAGAGACCCAGTACTTC; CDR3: CASSLQGVRETQYF
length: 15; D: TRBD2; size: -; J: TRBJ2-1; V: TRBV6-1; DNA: TGTGCCAGCAGGGCTAGCGGGAGGGTCTACAATGAGCAGTTCTTC; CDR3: CASRASGRVYNEQFF
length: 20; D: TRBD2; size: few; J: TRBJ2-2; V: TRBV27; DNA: TGTGCCAGCAGTTTAGACGCCCCCGGACTAGCGGGATATAACACCGGGGAGCTGTTTTTT; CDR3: CASSLDAPGLAGYNTGELFF
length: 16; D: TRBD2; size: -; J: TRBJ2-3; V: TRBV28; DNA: TGTGCCAGCAGCCTCGCGGGAGGGCCGGTGGCAGATACGCAGTATTTT; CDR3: CASSLAGGPVADTQYF
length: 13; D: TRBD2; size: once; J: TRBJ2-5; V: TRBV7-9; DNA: TGTGCCAGTAGGACTAGCGGGGAAGAGACCCAGTACTTC; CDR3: CASRTSGEETQYF
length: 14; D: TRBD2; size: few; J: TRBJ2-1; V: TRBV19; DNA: TGTGCCAGTAGTATTCTAGCGGGAGGCAATGAGCAGTTCTTC; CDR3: CASSILAGGNEQFF
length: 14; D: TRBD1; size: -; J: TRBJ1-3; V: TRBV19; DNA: TGTGCCAGTAGTACGTGGACAGGGGATAACACCATATATTTT; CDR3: CASSTWTGDNTIYF
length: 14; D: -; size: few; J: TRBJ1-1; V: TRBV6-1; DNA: TGTGCCAGCAGTGATCTGGGGGGGGACACTGAAGCTTTCTTT; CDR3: CASSDLGGDTEAFF
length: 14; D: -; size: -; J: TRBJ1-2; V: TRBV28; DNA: TGTGCCAGCAGTTTATTGGGGCCTGACTATGGCTACACCTTC; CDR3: CASSLLGPDYGYTF
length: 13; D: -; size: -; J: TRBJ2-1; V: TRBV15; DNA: TGTGCCACCTCCCGACTCGGCTACAATGAGCAGTTCTTC; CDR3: CATSRLGYNEQFF
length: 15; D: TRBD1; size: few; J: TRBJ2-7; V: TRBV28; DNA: TGTGCCAGCAGTTCGAAAGGACAGGGGATGGTCGAGCAGTACTTC; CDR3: CASSSKGQGMVEQYF
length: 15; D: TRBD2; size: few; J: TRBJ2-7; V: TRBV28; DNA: TGTGCCAGCAGTCGGACTAGCGGGGGTTTCTACGAGCAGTACTTC; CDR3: CASSRTSGGFYEQYF
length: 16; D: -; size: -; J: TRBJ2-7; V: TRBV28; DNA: TGTGCCAGCACATCCCCCGGGGCCCAAGGGGGCTACGAGCAGTACTTC; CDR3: CASTSPGAQGGYEQYF
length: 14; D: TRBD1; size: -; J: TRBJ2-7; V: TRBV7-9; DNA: TGTGCCAGCAGCTTAGCACAGGGGGCCCACGAGCAGTACTTC; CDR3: CASSLAQGAHEQYF
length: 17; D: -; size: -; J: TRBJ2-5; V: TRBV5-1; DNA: TGCGCCAGCAGCCCGCGGTGGACTCAACGGCTCCAAGAGACCCAGTACTTC; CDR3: CASSPRWTQRLQETQYF
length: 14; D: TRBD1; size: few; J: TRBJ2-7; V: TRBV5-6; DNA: TGTGCCAGCAGTTCTCTGACAGGGACGCGCGAGCAGTACTTC; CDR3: CASSSLTGTREQYF
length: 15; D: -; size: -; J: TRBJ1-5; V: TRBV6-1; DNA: TGTGCCAGCAGTGAACGGGGGGCTGGCAATCAGCCCCAGCATTTT; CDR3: CASSERGAGNQPQHF